This T cell receptor (beta chain) comes out of a study of blood T cell repertoires in COVID-19. About the research overall: Samples taken during acute and convalescent COVID-19 were collected in the United States, Italy and Spain. Sources were T cells, B-cell-depleted T cells, or PBMCs; the material itself was cDNA or gDNA.

Followed over time, Seattle patients had been enrolled while infection was active. Measured with immunoSEQ multiplex PCR; TCRdb has only the in-frame clones, and not every one. The sample holds about 480,000 clones; roughly nine tenths are singletons and the top ten take 0.8% to 0.9%. The length of the CDR3 is 12 residues. In germline, CDR1 is KGHDR, CDR2 SFDVKD. Trimming at V came to 8 bases and at J to 7 bases, leaving 5 bases not matched to a gene. The gene calls are TRBV24-1 and TRBJ1-1; TRBD1 matches 8 bases. The sample comprised peripheral blood. This clonotype originated in a man younger than 35 with COVID-19, enrolled during active disease. CDR3 residues: CATKLTGGEAFF. In nucleotides, the CDR3 is TGTGCCACCAAGCTCACAGGGGGTGAAGCTTTCTTT.